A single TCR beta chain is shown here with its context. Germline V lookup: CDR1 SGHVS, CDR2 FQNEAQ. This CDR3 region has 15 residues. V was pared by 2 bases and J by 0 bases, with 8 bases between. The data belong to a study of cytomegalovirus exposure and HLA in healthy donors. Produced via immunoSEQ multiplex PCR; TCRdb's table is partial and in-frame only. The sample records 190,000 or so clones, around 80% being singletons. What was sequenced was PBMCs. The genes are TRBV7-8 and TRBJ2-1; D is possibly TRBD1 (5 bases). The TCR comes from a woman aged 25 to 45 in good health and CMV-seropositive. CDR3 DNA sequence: TGTGCCAGCAGCTTATTGGGGCCCTCCTACAATGAGCAGTTCTTC. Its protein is CASSLLGPSYNEQFF.